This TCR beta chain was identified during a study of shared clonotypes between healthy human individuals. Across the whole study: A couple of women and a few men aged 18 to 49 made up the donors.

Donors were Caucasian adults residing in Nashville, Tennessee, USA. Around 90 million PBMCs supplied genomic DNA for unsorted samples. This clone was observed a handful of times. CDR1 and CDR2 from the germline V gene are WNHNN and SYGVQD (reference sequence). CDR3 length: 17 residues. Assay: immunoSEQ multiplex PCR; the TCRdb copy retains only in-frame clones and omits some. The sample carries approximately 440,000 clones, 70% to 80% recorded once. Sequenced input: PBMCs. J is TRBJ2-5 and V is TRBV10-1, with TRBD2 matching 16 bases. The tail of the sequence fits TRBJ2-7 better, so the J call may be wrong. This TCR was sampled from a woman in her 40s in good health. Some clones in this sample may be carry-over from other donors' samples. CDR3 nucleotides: TGCGCCAGCAGCCCGGGACTAGCGGGAGGGAGAAGATACGAGCAGTACTTC. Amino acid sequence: CASSPGLAGGRRYEQYF.